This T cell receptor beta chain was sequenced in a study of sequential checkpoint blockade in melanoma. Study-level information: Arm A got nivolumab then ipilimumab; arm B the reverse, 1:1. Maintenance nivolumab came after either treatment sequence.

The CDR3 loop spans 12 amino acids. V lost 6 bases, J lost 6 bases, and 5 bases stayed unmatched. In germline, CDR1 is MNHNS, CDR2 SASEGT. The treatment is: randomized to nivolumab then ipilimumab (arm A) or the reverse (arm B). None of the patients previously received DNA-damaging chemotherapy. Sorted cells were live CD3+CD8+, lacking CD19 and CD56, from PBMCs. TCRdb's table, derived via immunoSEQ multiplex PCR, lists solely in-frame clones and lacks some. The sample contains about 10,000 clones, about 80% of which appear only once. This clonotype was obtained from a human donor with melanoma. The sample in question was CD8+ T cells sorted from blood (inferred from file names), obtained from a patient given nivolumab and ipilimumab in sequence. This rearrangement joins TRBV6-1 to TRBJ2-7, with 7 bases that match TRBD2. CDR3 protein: CASRGGSGEQYF. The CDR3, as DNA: TGTGCCAGCAGGGGGGGGTCTGGCGAGCAGTACTTC.